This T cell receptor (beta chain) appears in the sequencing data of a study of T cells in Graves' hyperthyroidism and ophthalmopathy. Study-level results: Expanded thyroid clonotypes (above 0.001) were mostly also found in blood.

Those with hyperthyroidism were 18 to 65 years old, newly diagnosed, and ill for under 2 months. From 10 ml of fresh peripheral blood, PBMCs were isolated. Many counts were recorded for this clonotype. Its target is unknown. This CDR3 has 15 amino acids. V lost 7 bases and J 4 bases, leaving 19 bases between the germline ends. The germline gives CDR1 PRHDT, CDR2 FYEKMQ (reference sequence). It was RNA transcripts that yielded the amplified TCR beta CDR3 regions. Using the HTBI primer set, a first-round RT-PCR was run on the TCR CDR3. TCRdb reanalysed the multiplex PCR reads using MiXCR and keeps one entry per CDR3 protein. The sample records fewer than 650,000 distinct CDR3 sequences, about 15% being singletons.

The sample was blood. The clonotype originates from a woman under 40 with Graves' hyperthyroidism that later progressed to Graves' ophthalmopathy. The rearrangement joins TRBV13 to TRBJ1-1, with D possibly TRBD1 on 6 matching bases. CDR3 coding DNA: TGTGCCAGCACCTCTGGGGGGGGCATAGGCACTGAAGCTTTCTTT. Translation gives CASTSGGGIGTEAFF.